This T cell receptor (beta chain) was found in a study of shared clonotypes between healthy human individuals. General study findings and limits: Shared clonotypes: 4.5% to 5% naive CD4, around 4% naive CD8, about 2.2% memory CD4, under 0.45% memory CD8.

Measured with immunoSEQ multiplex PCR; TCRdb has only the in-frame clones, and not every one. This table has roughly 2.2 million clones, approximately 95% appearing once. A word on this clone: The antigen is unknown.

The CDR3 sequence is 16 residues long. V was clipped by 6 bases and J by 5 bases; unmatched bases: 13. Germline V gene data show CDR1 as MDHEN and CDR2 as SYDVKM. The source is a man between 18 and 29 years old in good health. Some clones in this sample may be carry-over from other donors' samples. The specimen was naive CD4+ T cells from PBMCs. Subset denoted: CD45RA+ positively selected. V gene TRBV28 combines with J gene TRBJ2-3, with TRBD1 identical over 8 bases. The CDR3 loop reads CASSPAGQGVEDTQYF. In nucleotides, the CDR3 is TGTGCCAGCAGCCCGGCAGGACAGGGTGTCGAAGATACGCAGTATTTT. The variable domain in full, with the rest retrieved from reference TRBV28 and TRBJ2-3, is DVKVTQSSRYLVKRTGEKVFLECVQDMDHENMFWYRQDPGLGLRLIYFSYDVKMKEKGDIPEGYSVSREKKERFSLILESASTNQTSMYLCASSPAGQGVEDTQYFGPGTRLTVL.